The clone carrying this TCR beta chain turned up a few times. The antigen is unknown. V was clipped by 6 bases and J by 6 bases; unmatched bases: 7. The CDR3 length is 14 residues. This record belongs to a study of response to subunit inactivated influenza vaccine. General study results and limits: A suggestion made by the authors is that each seasonal influenza vaccination recruits few new T cells.

TCRdb re-derived calls from the RT-PCR reads in MiXCR, one entry per CDR3 protein. This sample has hundreds of thousands of distinct CDR3 sequences; less than 20% occur once, and the top ten carry about a tenth. The clonotype was recovered from a man aged 50 to 60 who received an inactivated influenza vaccine. The specimen was PBMCs from blood, collected roughly 5 days after vaccination. V gene TRBV12-3 or TRBV12-4 combines with J gene TRBJ2-7; 11 bases map to TRBD1. The CDR3: CASSPRDRGTEQYF. DNA for the CDR3: TGTGCCAGCAGCCCCCGGGACAGGGGGACCGAGCAGTACTTC.